This is a list of T cell receptor beta chains from one sample in a study of cytomegalovirus exposure and HLA in healthy donors. The assay was immunoSEQ multiplex PCR, and TCRdb's table has in-frame clones only and misses some. The repertoire includes more than 200,000 clones, about 84% of them detected once, and 1% to 1.5% sits in the top ten. The sample taken for sequencing was PBMCs. These receptors were obtained from a human donor in good health. The CDR3 runs from the conserved cysteine through the conserved F or W. The order of the fields is J gene, V gene, D gene, clone size, CDR3 DNA, CDR3 protein. A D gene is named only where the DNA matches it firmly. Size is stated for part of the rows, as once, few or many counts, or as a class when the clone is expanded.

j_gene: TRBJ2-7
v_gene: TRBV2
d_gene: NA
abundance: few
CDR3nt: TGTGCCAGCAGTGAAGCAGTTGGGCCCCTTTACCAGGGGACCTACGAGCAGTACTTC
CDR3aa: CASSEAVGPLYQGTYEQYF

j_gene: TRBJ2-7
v_gene: TRBV4-1
d_gene: NA
abundance: NA
CDR3nt: TGCGCCAGCAGCCAAGACCCCCCGACAGGTATATTCTACGAGCAGTACTTC
CDR3aa: CASSQDPPTGIFYEQYF

j_gene: TRBJ1-6
v_gene: TRBV29-1
d_gene: NA
abundance: NA
CDR3nt: TGCAGCGTTAGAGGGTCCCTAAATTCACCCCTCCACTTT
CDR3aa: CSVRGSLNSPLHF

j_gene: TRBJ2-7
v_gene: TRBV15
d_gene: NA
abundance: NA
CDR3nt: TGTGCCACCAGCAGAGATTTCCCCTCCGGCTCCTACGAGCAGTACTTC
CDR3aa: CATSRDFPSGSYEQYF

j_gene: TRBJ2-1
v_gene: TRBV27
d_gene: TRBD1
abundance: NA
CDR3nt: TGTGCCAGCAGTTCCTCCAAGACAGGGATCAATGAGCAGTTCTTC
CDR3aa: CASSSSKTGINEQFF

j_gene: TRBJ2-1
v_gene: TRBV15
d_gene: NA
abundance: NA
CDR3nt: TGTGCCACCAGCAGAGATAGCGGAACGGCGTACAATGAGCAGTTCTTC
CDR3aa: CATSRDSGTAYNEQFF

j_gene: TRBJ2-1
v_gene: TRBV25-1
d_gene: NA
abundance: NA
CDR3nt: TGTGCCAGTGGACAAATCCATGAGCAGTTCTTC
CDR3aa: CASGQIHEQFF

j_gene: TRBJ2-1
v_gene: TRBV6-5
d_gene: NA
abundance: NA
CDR3nt: TGTGCCAGCAGTCCGAATGGAGAGATCAATGAGCAGTTCTTC
CDR3aa: CASSPNGEINEQFF

j_gene: TRBJ1-1
v_gene: TRBV19
d_gene: NA
abundance: NA
CDR3nt: TGTGCCAGTAGTCGTCTCAATGAGGCTGAAGCTTTCTTT
CDR3aa: CASSRLNEAEAFF

j_gene: TRBJ2-2
v_gene: TRBV28
d_gene: NA
abundance: NA
CDR3nt: TGTGCCAGCAGCCCCCCGCGGCCCGGGGAGCTGTTTTTT
CDR3aa: CASSPPRPGELFF

j_gene: TRBJ2-3
v_gene: TRBV4-2
d_gene: TRBD2
abundance: NA
CDR3nt: TGTGCCAGCAGCCAGAGACTAGCGGGAGGAACAGATACGCAGTATTTT
CDR3aa: CASSQRLAGGTDTQYF

j_gene: TRBJ1-2
v_gene: TRBV7-7
d_gene: NA
abundance: NA
CDR3nt: TGTGCTAGCAGCGACGGGGGGTACGGCTATGGCTACACCTTC
CDR3aa: CASSDGGYGYGYTF

j_gene: TRBJ2-7
v_gene: TRBV19
d_gene: NA
abundance: NA
CDR3nt: TGTGCCAGTAGTCTCTTGACTGGTGGTTCCAACGAGCAGTACTTC
CDR3aa: CASSLLTGGSNEQYF

j_gene: TRBJ2-7
v_gene: TRBV5-4
d_gene: TRBD2
abundance: NA
CDR3nt: TGTGCCAGCAGCTCCCCGGGCGCGGGAGGGCCGGGGGAGCAGTACTTC
CDR3aa: CASSSPGAGGPGEQYF

j_gene: TRBJ2-2
v_gene: TRBV5-1
d_gene: NA
abundance: NA
CDR3nt: TGCGCCAGCAGCCCTACGCCAAACACCGGGGAGCTGTTTTTT
CDR3aa: CASSPTPNTGELFF

j_gene: TRBJ1-1
v_gene: TRBV30
d_gene: NA
abundance: NA
CDR3nt: TGTGCCTGGAGTCAGTCCCTAGGGGGCACTGAAGCTTTCTTT
CDR3aa: CAWSQSLGGTEAFF

j_gene: TRBJ2-1
v_gene: TRBV9
d_gene: TRBD2
abundance: NA
CDR3nt: TGTGCCAGCAGTTCTACCGGGACTAGCGGGATCGTTGGGTTCTTC
CDR3aa: CASSSTGTSGIVGFF

j_gene: TRBJ2-1
v_gene: TRBV27
d_gene: NA
abundance: NA
CDR3nt: TGTGCCAGCAAAACTAGGAATATTGAGCAGTTCTTC
CDR3aa: CASKTRNIEQFF

j_gene: TRBJ2-5
v_gene: TRBV25-1
d_gene: TRBD2
abundance: NA
CDR3nt: TGTGCCAGCAGTGAGACCCGGGACTCAAAGCGGGGCCAGTACTTC
CDR3aa: CASSETRDSKRGQYF

j_gene: TRBJ2-7
v_gene: TRBV5-1
d_gene: TRBD2
abundance: NA
CDR3nt: TGCGCCAGCAGCTTGGCCGGGACTAGCGACTTCTACGAGCAGTACTTC
CDR3aa: CASSLAGTSDFYEQYF

j_gene: TRBJ2-1
v_gene: TRBV28
d_gene: NA
abundance: NA
CDR3nt: TGTGCCAGCAGCGGGAATGGATTATACAATGAGCAGTTCTTC
CDR3aa: CASSGNGLYNEQFF

j_gene: TRBJ2-7
v_gene: TRBV7-2
d_gene: TRBD1
abundance: NA
CDR3nt: TGTGCCAGCAGCTTCCGGGACAGCTACGAGCAGTACTTC
CDR3aa: CASSFRDSYEQYF

j_gene: TRBJ2-7
v_gene: TRBV11-2
d_gene: TRBD2
abundance: NA
CDR3nt: TGTGCCAGCAGCTTAGGAAGCGGGAGTCAGTCTTACGAGCAGTACTTC
CDR3aa: CASSLGSGSQSYEQYF

j_gene: TRBJ2-5
v_gene: TRBV5-1
d_gene: TRBD1
abundance: NA
CDR3nt: TGCGCCAGCAGCCGGACAGGGGGAGGGGAGACCCAGTACTTC
CDR3aa: CASSRTGGGETQYF

j_gene: TRBJ2-3
v_gene: TRBV19
d_gene: TRBD2
abundance: NA
CDR3nt: TGTGCCAGTAGTATCCTGGGACTAGCGGGAACCACAGATACGCAGTATTTT
CDR3aa: CASSILGLAGTTDTQYF

j_gene: TRBJ2-2
v_gene: TRBV18
d_gene: NA
abundance: NA
CDR3nt: TGTGCCAGCTCACCACCGAGTAACACCGGGGAGCTGTTTTTT
CDR3aa: CASSPPSNTGELFF

j_gene: TRBJ2-1
v_gene: TRBV9
d_gene: NA
abundance: NA
CDR3nt: TGTGCCAGCAGCGTCTCCGACGCGGTCGTGAATGAGCAGTTCTTC
CDR3aa: CASSVSDAVVNEQFF

j_gene: TRBJ2-1
v_gene: TRBV18
d_gene: TRBD2
abundance: NA
CDR3nt: TGTGCCAGCTCACCCCCCGGGACTAGCGGGGCTTGGGAGCAGTTCTTC
CDR3aa: CASSPPGTSGAWEQFF

j_gene: TRBJ2-1
v_gene: TRBV5-4
d_gene: TRBD2
abundance: once
CDR3nt: TGTGCCAGCAGCTTGGCTAGCGGGAGTGGGTTTGAGCAGTTCTTC
CDR3aa: CASSLASGSGFEQFF

j_gene: TRBJ1-1
v_gene: TRBV2
d_gene: TRBD1
abundance: NA
CDR3nt: TGTGCCAGCAGTGAAACCTACCCGGGACAGGTTGAAGCTTTCTTT
CDR3aa: CASSETYPGQVEAFF

j_gene: TRBJ2-3
v_gene: TRBV27
d_gene: TRBD1
abundance: NA
CDR3nt: TGTGCCAGCACTCCGACAGGGGGCACAGATACGCAGTATTTT
CDR3aa: CASTPTGGTDTQYF

j_gene: TRBJ1-1
v_gene: TRBV7-9
d_gene: TRBD1
abundance: once
CDR3nt: TGTGCCAGCACCCGGACAGGGCCTAACACTGAAGCTTTCTTT
CDR3aa: CASTRTGPNTEAFF

j_gene: TRBJ2-1
v_gene: TRBV10-3
d_gene: NA
abundance: NA
CDR3nt: TGTGCCATCAGTGAGTCCCCGGCGGGGCGAAGAAATGAGCAGTTCTTC
CDR3aa: CAISESPAGRRNEQFF

j_gene: TRBJ2-5
v_gene: TRBV5-4
d_gene: TRBD1
abundance: NA
CDR3nt: TGTGCCAGCAGCTACGACAGGGGGGGAGAGACCCAGTACTTC
CDR3aa: CASSYDRGGETQYF

j_gene: TRBJ2-7
v_gene: TRBV5-4
d_gene: NA
abundance: NA
CDR3nt: TGTGCCAGCAGCTTGGGACAGCCTTCCTACGAGCAGTACTTC
CDR3aa: CASSLGQPSYEQYF

j_gene: TRBJ1-2
v_gene: TRBV28
d_gene: NA
abundance: NA
CDR3nt: TGTGCCAGCAGCCGACAGCTCTCTGCTAACTATGGCTACACCTTC
CDR3aa: CASSRQLSANYGYTF

j_gene: TRBJ1-2
v_gene: TRBV5-1
d_gene: NA
abundance: NA
CDR3nt: TGCGCCAGCAGCCCGTTATGGACAGAGAACTATGGCTACACCTTC
CDR3aa: CASSPLWTENYGYTF

j_gene: TRBJ2-7
v_gene: TRBV5-4
d_gene: TRBD1
abundance: NA
CDR3nt: TGTGCCAGCAGCCCCAGGGGGCGGACAAGCTCCTACGAGCAGTACTTC
CDR3aa: CASSPRGRTSSYEQYF

j_gene: TRBJ2-3
v_gene: TRBV19
d_gene: NA
abundance: NA
CDR3nt: TGTGCCAGTAGAAAAGGGGGCACAGATACGCAGTATTTT
CDR3aa: CASRKGGTDTQYF

j_gene: TRBJ2-7
v_gene: TRBV29-1
d_gene: NA
abundance: NA
CDR3nt: TGCAGCGTTGACCCCGTGCCAGCCACCGGGTGGGAGCAGTACTTC
CDR3aa: CSVDPVPATGWEQYF

j_gene: TRBJ2-4
v_gene: TRBV18
d_gene: TRBD1
abundance: NA
CDR3nt: TGTGCCAGCTCACCAGACAGGGCGGGAAACATTCAGTACTTC
CDR3aa: CASSPDRAGNIQYF

j_gene: TRBJ2-3
v_gene: TRBV30
d_gene: NA
abundance: NA
CDR3nt: TGTGCCTTCAATACAGGGCAGTACACAGATACGCAGTATTTT
CDR3aa: CAFNTGQYTDTQYF

j_gene: TRBJ1-1
v_gene: TRBV6-5
d_gene: TRBD1
abundance: NA
CDR3nt: TGTGCCAGCAGGAGACAGGGGGGCACTGAAGCTTTCTTT
CDR3aa: CASRRQGGTEAFF